This TCR beta chain stems from a study of PD-L1 blockade in urothelial cancer. The wider study: Once treatment had started, blood was analyzed at 3 weeks (second dose) and again at 6 weeks. Typically, measured as a median, blood samples had 140,000 or so T cells.

A note on this clone: Its antigen is still unknown.

General observations from the study: Below-median pretreatment blood TCR clonality was associated with improved progression-free and overall survival.

Germline loops: CDR1 LNHDA, CDR2 SQIVND (reference sequence). V shed 3 bases and J shed 7 bases, with 19 bases lying between them. There are 15 residues in the CDR3. Assay: immunoSEQ multiplex PCR; the TCRdb copy retains only in-frame clones and omits some. The profile shows 30,000 to 40,000 clones, over 75% of them singletons. This sequence originates from a man aged 70-80 years with urothelial cancer. V usage is TRBV19 and J usage is TRBJ2-7; D is possibly TRBD2 (6 bases). The sequenced sample was PBMCs, obtained around atezolizumab (anti-PD-L1) treatment. CDR3 DNA sequence: TGTGCCAGTAGTATCGTAGGCACCATCGGAGGGGAGCAGTACTTC. Translating gives CASSIVGTIGGEQYF. Together with reference TRBV19 and TRBJ2-7, the CDR3 gives the full variable domain: DGGITQSPKYLFRKEGQNVTLSCEQNLNHDAMYWYRQDPGQGLRLIYYSQIVNDFQKGDIAEGYSVSREKKESFPLTVTSAQKNPTAFYLCASSIVGTIGGEQYFGPGTRLTVT.